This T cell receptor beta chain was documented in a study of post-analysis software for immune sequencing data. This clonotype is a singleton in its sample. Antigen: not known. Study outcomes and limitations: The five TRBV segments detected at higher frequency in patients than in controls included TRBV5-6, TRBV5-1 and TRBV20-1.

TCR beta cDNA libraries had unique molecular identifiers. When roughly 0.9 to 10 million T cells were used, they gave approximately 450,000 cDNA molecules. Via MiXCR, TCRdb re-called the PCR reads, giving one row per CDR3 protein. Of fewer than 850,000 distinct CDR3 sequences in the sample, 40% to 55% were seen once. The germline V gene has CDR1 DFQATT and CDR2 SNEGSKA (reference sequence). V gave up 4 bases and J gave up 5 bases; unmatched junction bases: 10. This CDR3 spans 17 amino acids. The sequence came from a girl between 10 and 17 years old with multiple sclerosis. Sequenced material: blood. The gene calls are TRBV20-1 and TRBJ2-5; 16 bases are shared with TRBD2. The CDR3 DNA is TGCAGTGCTACCCCCGGGACTAGCGGGAGGGCTGTGGAGACCCAGTACTTC. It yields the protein CSATPGTSGRAVETQYF.